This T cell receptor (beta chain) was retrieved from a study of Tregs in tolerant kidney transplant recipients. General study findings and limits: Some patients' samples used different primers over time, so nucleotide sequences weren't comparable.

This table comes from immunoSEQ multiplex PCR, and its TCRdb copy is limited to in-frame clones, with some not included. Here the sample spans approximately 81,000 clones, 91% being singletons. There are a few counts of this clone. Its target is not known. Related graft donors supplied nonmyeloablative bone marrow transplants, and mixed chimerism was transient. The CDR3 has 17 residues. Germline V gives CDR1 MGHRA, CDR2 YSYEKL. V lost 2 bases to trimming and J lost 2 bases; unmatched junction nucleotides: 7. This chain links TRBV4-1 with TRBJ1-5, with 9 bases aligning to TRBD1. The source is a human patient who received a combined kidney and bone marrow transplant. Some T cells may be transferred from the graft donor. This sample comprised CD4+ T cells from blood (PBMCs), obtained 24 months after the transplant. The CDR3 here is CASSQTTGGRRNQPQHF. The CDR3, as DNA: TGCGCCAGCAGCCAAACCACAGGGGGCAGACGCAATCAGCCCCAGCATTTT.